This T cell receptor (beta chain) was recorded in a study of cytomegalovirus exposure and HLA in healthy donors (dated by TCRdb to the late 2010s). General notes on the study: An earlier analysis of some 600 of the donors reported approximately 280 Gb of sequence data and 117 million unique TCR beta sequences obtained from about 179 million T cells. Donor age, sex, ethnicity and CMV serostatus were compiled alongside the repertoire data. Of the roughly 400 genotyped donors, approximately 83% fell in the genetic ancestry cluster associated with self-reported Caucasian donors. On average, about 240,000 unique TCR beta nucleotide sequences were sequenced per donor among 350 to 400 genotyped donors of the cohort, with 15% to 20% of those sequences being non-productive. The study profiled the T cell repertoires of 550 to 700 subjects by immunosequencing and related them to cytomegalovirus serostatus. In the later analysis, no new phenotypic data were used to find candidate immune exposures; instead, reliance was placed on TCR beta sequences and their occurrence across donors. Genome-wide SNP genotypes for about 65% of the 666 donors were used in a later genetic analysis, which treated that subset as a discovery cohort. All discovery cohort repertoires had been generated using a single sequencing platform. To study patterns of TCR occurrence, a later analysis re-analyzed previously published TCR beta repertoires from 700 or so donors and added high-resolution HLA genotyping. The study was designed to test whether signatures of past pathogen exposure could be identified by cataloging public T cell receptors. An earlier analysis of around 640 of the donors used high-throughput TCR beta sequencing to judge whether each TCR beta V gene segment behaved as functional or pseudogenic. About 300 gigabases of sequencing data and roughly 90 million unique TCR sequences were included in an early release covering roughly 700 HLA-typed donors. HLA typing included class I and class II loci at four-digit resolution. Typing coverage differed by locus: A, B, C, DRB1 and DQB1 were typed in about 620-640 donors, DQA1 in about 500, DPA1 in around 600, and DPB1 in 472. Besides the first cohort of around 670 subjects, a separate validation cohort made up of over 95 different subjects was used. To predict cytomegalovirus infection status, the study brought together high-throughput TCR immunosequencing, statistical association of individual TCRs with disease status, and machine learning. Roughly five DR-DQ haplotypes were treated as single units for association and clustering because of strong linkage in the cohort. Summary of the overall study and its limitations: Presence/absence analyses assumed roughly uniform sequencing depth across donors, an assumption that may not hold. In an earlier analysis of 587 of the donors, most TCR beta V segments appeared in productive rearrangements about 87% or about 30% of the time, broadly matching IMGT annotations. According to a later analysis, most CMV-associated TCR beta chains appeared to be HLA-restricted, and the HLA associations seemed to be driven largely by CMV exposure. Across donors, most TCR sequences were observed very rarely, whereas some public TCRs were present in many individuals. Linkage disequilibrium might explain the correlated functional status among segregating V segments, but an unknown experimental factor could not be excluded. Assigning TCR associations to individual alleles was difficult when HLA alleles, especially DR and DQ, strongly co-occurred. In a later analysis, over 15,000 TCR beta sequences were associated with specific HLA alleles at a false discovery rate of 0.05. The cohort was sequenced for TCR beta chains only, and without alpha or paired-chain data the features that could be detected were limited. Because HLA typing was missing for some donors at each locus, association tests included only the typed subset. In a later genetic analysis, fewer N-insertions in productive TCRs were reported among donors in an Asian-associated ancestry cluster than the roughly 710-donor mean. CMV serostatus was the only immune exposure information available for the cohort. The authors suggested that the approach could potentially be extended to other disease states and immunological phenotypes. The classifier was reported to diagnose cytomegalovirus status with high specificity and sensitivity in both the original cohort and the validation cohort. Because the 87-base-pair reads could not distinguish some IMGT-functional V segments, including TRBV6-2 and TRBV6-3, those segments were excluded. The study gave a list of about 170 TCR beta chains associated with cytomegalovirus. In a later genetic analysis, a missense DCLRE1C variant was associated with V-gene and J-gene trimming of TCR beta chains, and the association was replicated in an independent cohort. In a later analysis, HLA-associated TCR beta chains were found to be more clonally expanded and to have lower generation probabilities than equally common non-associated chains. A cluster of highly shared sequence variants was judged likely to be a technical artifact of the sequencing pipeline. According to a later analysis, TCR association rates differed among HLA loci, with DRB1 alleles showing the most associated TCRs and HLA-C alleles showing the fewest. A further reported finding was that TCR beta sequences accurately predicted the HLA-A and HLA-B alleles for most subjects in the first cohort. In vitro tests confirmed that a few of the cytomegalovirus-associated TCR beta chains recognize cytomegalovirus antigens. Because counts were too low, fewer than 20 rarely observed V segments, including chromosome 9 orphons, were excluded from the earlier analysis of a few hundred of the donors. A later analysis reported that several top co-occurrence clusters appeared linked to parvovirus B19, influenza, CMV and Epstein-Barr virus.

V is shortened by 3 bases, J by 7 bases, and the region joining them spans 10 bases. The CDR1 and CDR2 encoded by the germline V gene are ENHRY and SYGVKD. The CDR3 holds 14 amino acids from the cysteine to the phenylalanine. The sequence is cut down to CDR3 DNA, 42 bases in frame from base 1. This clone showed up just once. Its recognized antigen is unknown. No base-level quality is on record; no much larger clone is a single base apart. In total, approximately 700 healthy bone marrow donors made up the cohort. At the time of sampling, all cohort members were nominally healthy, though unrecorded immune exposures were likely present. The donor was CMV seropositive and was included in the group of some 290 seropositive cohort members. A peripheral blood sample was collected from each donor, and TCR beta sequencing was performed on peripheral blood mononuclear cells. Genomic DNA was extracted from the blood cell samples with the Qiagen DNeasy Blood Extraction Kit.

Library creation used the immunoSEQ multiplex PCR assay. A mixture of 60 forward primers for TCR Vbeta segments and 13 reverse primers for TCR Jbeta segments was used in the multiplex PCR. Amplification of the CDR3 region of rearranged TCR beta genes was performed with a multiplex PCR assay on genomic DNA. Amplified TCR beta libraries were sequenced as 87-base-pair reads on the Illumina HiSeq System. Regarding the original processing steps: A later analysis counted approximately 76 million unique TCR beta chains across the 600 to 850 repertoires, and 10 million to 11 million of these chains were shared by at least two donors. A nearest-neighbor algorithm error-corrected the raw reads and collapsed the reads into unique sequences, merging closely related sequences to remove PCR and sequencing errors. V, D and J gene segments were assigned by aligning CDR3 sequences to IMGT reference sequences. For a sequence to be retained, at least a six-nucleotide match to both a V gene segment and a J gene segment was required. Rearrangements were classified as productive when the CDR3 lacked stop codons and remained in frame with V and J, and all other rearrangements were classified as non-productive. CDR3 was defined according to IMGT convention as the region running from the second conserved V-encoded cysteine to the conserved J-encoded phenylalanine. Sequences without an unambiguous match to a single V gene segment were excluded from the earlier analysis of 450 to 650 of the donors. In an earlier analysis of some 590 of the donors, a V segment was called functional when productive rearrangements were above 56.7%, and segregating when the standard deviation between donors exceeded 5%. A statistical classification framework was built to diagnose cytomegalovirus status from the catalog of TCR beta chain sequences. V and J gene assignment, in a later analysis, came from comparing TCR nucleotide sequences with IMGT/GENE-DB human TR gene sequences. The TCRdist pipeline was used in a later analysis to assign CDR3 sequences and most-parsimonious VDJ recombination scenarios. A later analysis defined each TCR beta chain by its CDR3 amino acid sequence plus V-gene family, and excluded reads lacking a unique V-gene family. To address suspected cross-contamination and a sequencing artifact, a later analysis removed some 620 highly shared, low-generation-probability nucleotide sequences. For each public chain, a later analysis derived a clonal expansion index from normalized ranks of inferred template counts within each repertoire. In a later analysis, generation probabilities were computed using a VDJ recombination model fitted to out-of-frame rearrangements, and the results were checked against IGoR. Hypergeometric tests were used in a later analysis to score TCR-TCR, TCR-HLA and TCR-CMV co-occurrence, with a repertoire-size bias correction applied to the TCR pairs. To estimate false discovery rates, a later analysis permuted the HLA or CMV assignments 20 times. In a later analysis, co-occurring TCRs were grouped using DBSCAN, with TCRdist sequence similarity added in when clustering inside HLA-allele-positive subsets. Co-occurrence clustering excluded repertoires with fewer than 30,000 or more than 120,000 public chains, plus five with anomalous nucleotide sharing. In TCRdb, the immuneACCESS table is reduced to in-frame sequences with V and J assigned. These tables do not hold every clone; where another copy was compared, an unresolved V gene accounts for under half, and the others remain unexplained. That table gives V, J and clone size, and the DNA gave D and trimming. The sample table lists 79,000 or so clones, over 60% of them with a count of one. The ten biggest clones cover 15% to 20% of the sample.

The sequence joins TRBV10-3 to TRBJ1-6, with a tentative D gene TRBD1 over 5 matching bases. The specimen sequenced was PBMCs. The receptor comes from a woman between 40 and 55 years old in good health and CMV-seropositive. The CDR3 protein: CAISDHQGNSPLHF. At the DNA level, the sequence is TGTGCCATCAGTGATCATCAGGGAAATTCACCCCTCCACTTT.